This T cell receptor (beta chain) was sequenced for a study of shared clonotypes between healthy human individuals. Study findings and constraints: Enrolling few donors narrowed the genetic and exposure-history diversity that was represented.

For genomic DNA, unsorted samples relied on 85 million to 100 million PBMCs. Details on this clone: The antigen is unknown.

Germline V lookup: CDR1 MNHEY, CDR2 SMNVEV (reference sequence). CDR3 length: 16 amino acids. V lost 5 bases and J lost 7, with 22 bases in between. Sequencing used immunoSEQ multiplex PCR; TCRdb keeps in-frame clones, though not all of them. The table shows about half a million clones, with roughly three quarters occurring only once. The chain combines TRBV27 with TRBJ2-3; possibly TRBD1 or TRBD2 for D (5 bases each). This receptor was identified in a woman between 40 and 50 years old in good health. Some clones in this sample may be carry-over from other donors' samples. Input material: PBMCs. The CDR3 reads CASSKWDPLLINTQYF. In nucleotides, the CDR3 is TGTGCCAGCAGTAAATGGGACCCTCTCCTCATAAATACGCAGTATTTT.